This TCR beta chain was observed in a study of blood T cell repertoires in COVID-19. V lost 5 bases and J lost 0, with 13 bases in between. Germline V gene lookup returns CDR1 MNHEY and CDR2 SVGEGT. The CDR3 totals 16 residues. As originally analysed: Estimation of nucleated cell counts was performed using reference gene primer amplification. TCRdb's table, derived via immunoSEQ multiplex PCR, lists solely in-frame clones and lacks some. D and trimming come from the DNA, and the V and J calls and clone size come from that table. The table has about 180,000 clones, less than 90% seen once; the top ten hold less than 25%.

This clonotype was sampled from an older man with active or convalescent COVID-19. The V gene is TRBV6-2 or TRBV6-3, the J gene TRBJ2-2, with a tentative D call TRBD1 (6 bases). Sequencing was carried out using peripheral blood. CDR3 protein: CASSASGTSNTGELFF. Written as DNA, the CDR3 is TGTGCCAGCAGTGCATCCGGGACATCGAACACCGGGGAGCTGTTTTTT.